This T cell receptor beta chain was recorded in a study of blood T cell repertoires in COVID-19 (dated by TCRdb to between 2020 and 2021). Regarding the research as a whole: The collaborator samples originated in the United States, Italy and Spain and spanned the acute and convalescent phases of COVID-19. A freely available public database, intended as a resource for researchers studying the immune response to SARS-CoV-2, is where the repertoires were released. Subjects who had been exposed to COVID-19, were actively infected with it, or had recovered from it provided the deeply sampled blood TCRbeta repertoires that made up the dataset. The material from the prospective study consisted of cDNA or gDNA derived from T cells, B-cell-depleted T cells, or PBMCs. The samples were drawn from two sources: the first 160 participants of the ongoing ImmuneRACE study, and over 950 subjects contributed by 6 global collaborators. Where available, HLA class I and class II types were obtained from metadata supplied by the sample provider rather than from assay-based typing. A de-identified subject ID, COVID-19 status, age in years and sex were almost always included in the sample metadata.

General findings and caveats noted by the study authors: The amount of clinical and demographic metadata varied by source and participant and was provided uncurated.

The CDR3, from cysteine to phenylalanine, totals 14 residues. This entry keeps only the CDR3 DNA: 42 bases, framed from base 1. The germline V and J ends show losses of 0 bases and 4 bases respectively, and no gene match explains 0 bases of the junction. CDR1 and CDR2, looked up from the germline V gene, are SGHDT and YYEEEE. Collaborating institutions collected whole blood in K2EDTA tubes following their own protocols. Collaborator samples were shipped for TCRbeta analysis as frozen whole blood, isolated PBMCs, or DNA extracted from either sample type. The immunoSEQ Assay, a bias-controlled multiplex PCR, was used to amplify TCRbeta CDR3 regions from genomic DNA. As for the original processing: Nucleated cell counts per sample were estimated from amplification of reference gene primers within the assay. Sequence reads were collapsed and filtered to measure the absolute abundance of every unique TCRbeta CDR3 rearrangement. For each sample, productive Simpson clonality was calculated by taking the square root of Simpson's diversity index across productive rearrangements. Drawn from immuneACCESS, this table holds only the in-frame rearrangements with V and J called that TCRdb kept. Clones are partly lost; checked studies trace under half to an unresolved V gene and leave the rest unexplained. V, J and clone size derive from that table, while D and trimming were established from the DNA sequence. This sample lists more than 150,000 clones; more than 90% were detected once. The ten largest clones capture 0.5% to 0.6% of the sample.

Points on this clone: The specificity of this receptor is unknown. No per-base quality is available; no much larger clone lies one base away.

Sequenced: peripheral blood. The origin of this receptor is a man aged 50 or older with acute or convalescent COVID-19. The sequence is built from TRBV5-6 and TRBJ1-3; 8 central bases correspond to TRBD1. The CDR3: CASSLGTGGNTIYF. The sequenced DNA: TGTGCCAGCAGCTTGGGGACAGGGGGAAACACCATATATTTT.